This T cell receptor (beta chain) was recovered during a study of identical twins. The length of the CDR3 is 16 residues. The trim removed 5 bases at V and 0 bases at J, leaving 3 bases unmatched. CDR1 is SEHNR and CDR2 is FQNEAQ in the germline V gene (reference sequence). TCRdb fed the 5' RACE reads into MiXCR, producing one record per CDR3 protein. The repertoire holds some 270,000 distinct CDR3 sequences, with about 8.3% as singletons. These data also formed part of another study, on yellow fever vaccine responses in identical twins.

The gene calls are TRBV7-9 and TRBJ1-3; 11 nucleotides agree with TRBD1. The TCR was taken from a young woman in good health. Source material: CD8+ T cells sorted from blood. The CDR3 bases are TGTGCCAGCAGCGGACAGGGGGCCTCCTCTGGAAACACCATATATTTT. Encoded protein: CASSGQGASSGNTIYF.